Following are 27 T cell receptor beta chains from one sample sequenced in a study of control samples from healthy donors and cancer patients. Method: immunoSEQ multiplex PCR; TCRdb's copy keeps in-frame clones and lacks some. Counted here are about 77,000 clones, approximately 92% occurring once; the ten biggest clones make up over 4.5%. The sequencing input was blood. The receptors come from a woman between 55 and 75 years old in good health.

The rearrangement uses TRBV5-1 and TRBJ1-5, with a weak D call TRBD1 (6 bases). V shed 4 bases and J shed 2 bases, with 16 bases lying between them. Germline V lookup: CDR1 SGHRS, CDR2 YFSETQ. The CDR3 is 16 residues long. CDR3 DNA sequence: TGCGCCAGCAGCGTGGGGGGGGCTGACGGCAATCAGCCCCAGCATTTT. Translated, it gives CASSVGGADGNQPQHF.

This clone showed up just once. V usage is TRBV28 and J usage is TRBJ1-1, with TRBD1 matching over 7 bases. The germline V gene has CDR1 MDHEN and CDR2 SYDVKM. The CDR3 runs 14 residues. The V gene end was trimmed by 2 bases and the J gene end by 1 base; junction bases not matched to a gene: 1. Written as DNA, the CDR3 is TGTGCCAGCAGTTTAACAGGGGAGAACACTGAAGCTTTCTTT. This sequence encodes CASSLTGENTEAFF.

In DNA form, the CDR3 reads TGTGCCAGCAGTGAAGATAGGAACACTGAAGCTTTCTTT. It codes for CASSEDRNTEAFF. The chain uses TRBV2 and TRBJ1-1; the D is unclear. This CDR3 region has 13 residues. Germline CDR1 SNHLY, CDR2 FYNNEI. The ends were cut back, 1 base at V and 1 base at J, with 4 bases in the middle.

The chain uses TRBV4-2 and TRBJ1-3, with no clear D. The V gene's germline CDR1 is LGHNA and CDR2 YNFKEQ. The CDR3 covers 14 residues. With 4 bases removed from V and 3 bases from J, the gap between germline ends came to 10 bases. The CDR3 reads CASSRMGVGNTIYF. The DNA for the CDR3 is TGTGCCAGCAGCCGAATGGGAGTTGGAAACACCATATATTTT.

This clone was seen just once. The chain recombines TRBV10-3 with TRBJ1-5, with 7 positions matching TRBD1. V was clipped by 5 bases and J by 5 bases; unmatched bases: 3. Germline assignment: CDR1 ENHRY and CDR2 SYGVKD. The CDR3 runs 13 residues. CDR3 residues: CAISTQGDQPQHF. Here the CDR3 DNA reads TGTGCCATCAGTACCCAGGGGGATCAGCCCCAGCATTTT.

This chain uses TRBV19 with TRBJ1-1; D unresolved. The germline gives CDR1 LNHDA, CDR2 SQIVND (reference sequence). V shed 8 bases and J shed 0 bases, with 10 bases lying between them. The CDR3 runs 13 residues. CDR3 in amino acids: CASGEGMNTEAFF. In DNA form, the CDR3 reads TGTGCCAGTGGGGAGGGAATGAACACTGAAGCTTTCTTT.

This clone was seen once. The J gene is TRBJ1-1, the V gene TRBV12-3 or TRBV12-4; D uncertain. This CDR3 has 13 amino acids. Trimming left V 2 bases short and J 0 bases short, with 4 bases between. CDR3 protein: CASSLTVNTEAFF. The CDR3 coding sequence is TGTGCCAGCAGTTTAACGGTGAACACTGAAGCTTTCTTT.

The chain carries TRBV29-1 and TRBJ1-1; D is uncertain. The CDR3 spans 12 residues. Germline assignment: CDR1 SQVTM and CDR2 ANQGSEA. V lost 8 bases to trimming and J lost 5 bases, with 15 bases between them. The CDR3: CSIVSMGTEAFF. In nucleotides, the CDR3 is TGCAGCATTGTATCTATGGGAACTGAAGCTTTCTTT.

This clone was seen a single time. The rearrangement uses TRBV9 and TRBJ2-1; 14 bases agree with TRBD2. V gave up 4 bases and J gave up 9 bases; unmatched junction bases: 15. The CDR3 consists of 18 residues. Germline-derived CDR1 and CDR2 are SGDLS and YYNGEE. CDR3 coding DNA: TGTGCCAGCAGCCCGAGGGGGCCGGGACTAGCGGGAGTCGGTGAGCAGTTCTTC. Amino acids: CASSPRGPGLAGVGEQFF.

The chain employs TRBV5-6 and TRBJ1-2; 10 bases are shared with TRBD1. The V gene's germline CDR1 is SGHDT and CDR2 YYEEEE. Losses at the gene ends were 3 bases for V and 4 bases for J; bases not matched to a gene: 6. The CDR3 extends over 15 amino acids. The CDR3 loop is CASSSTGGLAYGYTF. The CDR3 DNA reads as TGTGCCAGCAGCTCGACAGGGGGCCTGGCCTATGGCTACACCTTC.

J is TRBJ1-2 and V is TRBV28; the match to TRBD1 covers 8 bases. Germline-derived CDR1 and CDR2 are MDHEN and SYDVKM. The CDR3 runs to 14 residues. The V and J ends lost 6 bases and 7 bases, in that order; junction bases with no gene match: 10. CDR3 protein: CASSLRTGRGGYTF. CDR3 nucleotide sequence: TGTGCCAGCAGCCTCCGGACAGGGAGGGGTGGCTACACCTTC.

Only one count was recorded for this clone. V gene TRBV30 combines with J gene TRBJ1-5; no clear D. Germline lookup yields CDR1 GTSNPN and CDR2 SVGIG (reference sequence). The length of the CDR3 is 13 residues. Trimming pared 5 bases from V and 3 bases from J, leaving 11 bases between. CDR3 in DNA: TGTGCCTGGGGTGGAGGGTTCAATCAGCCCCAGCATTTT. This codes for CAWGGGFNQPQHF.

The chain carries TRBV12-3 or TRBV12-4 and TRBJ2-5; the D gene could be TRBD1 or TRBD2 (6 bases each). Trimming took 7 bases from V and 4 from J, leaving 13 bases between them. CDR3 size: 13 residues. The CDR3 nucleotides are TGTGCCAGCACTCGACAGGAGGGAGAGACCCAGTACTTC. Its protein is CASTRQEGETQYF.

The chain has TRBV24-1 and TRBJ2-1; D is perhaps TRBD1 (8 bases). Germline V gives CDR1 KGHDR, CDR2 SFDVKD. The CDR3 contains 20 residues. The ends were cut back, 5 bases at V and 6 bases at J, with 31 bases in the middle. CDR3 in DNA: TGTGCCACCAGTGGTTCTTCACAGGGGGGTCGTTTACTAGCGATCAATGAGCAGTTCTTC. Its translation: CATSGSSQGGRLLAINEQFF.

This rearrangement joins TRBV2 to TRBJ2-2; unclear D gene. The CDR3 is made up of 14 amino acids. Trimming shortened V by 9 bases and J by 0 bases, and 11 bases separated the two germline ends. Germline V gene sequence: CDR1 SNHLY, CDR2 FYNNEI. The CDR3 DNA is TGTGCCAGTCTGGCAGACGCGAACACCGGGGAGCTGTTTTTT. Translated: CASLADANTGELFF.

J is TRBJ1-4 and V is TRBV28, with D tentatively TRBD1 (6 bases). Germline V gene sequence: CDR1 MDHEN, CDR2 SYDVKM. The CDR3 extends over 14 amino acids. Trimming took 6 bases from V and 6 from J, leaving 14 bases between them. The CDR3 DNA sequence: TGTGCCAGCAGCCCGGGGGGGGCGGATGAAAAACTGTTTTTT. Translation gives CASSPGGADEKLFF.

CDR3 in amino acids: CASRLGRGSYNEQFF. CDR3 sequence (DNA): TGTGCCAGCAGGCTAGGGCGGGGAAGCTACAATGAGCAGTTCTTC. The V call is TRBV11-2, the J call TRBJ2-1; a weak D match, TRBD2 (6 bases). This CDR3 has 15 amino acids. V was pared by 6 bases and J by 3 bases, with 15 bases between. CDR1 is SGHAT and CDR2 is FQNNGV in the germline V gene.

This sequence joins TRBV5-8 and TRBJ2-7; D is perhaps TRBD1 (5 bases). Trimming pared 6 bases from V and 0 bases from J, leaving 10 bases between. Germline V lookup: CDR1 SGHTS, CDR2 YDEGEE. This CDR3 has 13 residues. DNA for the CDR3: TGTGCCAGCAACCCCAGGGTCTCCTACGAGCAGTACTTC. Translating gives CASNPRVSYEQYF. Looking up the rest from reference TRBV5-8 and TRBJ2-7 gives the full variable domain: EAGVTQSPTHLIKTRGQQATLRCSPISGHTSVYWYQQALGLGLQFLLWYDEGEERNRGNFPPRFSGRQFPNYSSELNVNALELEDSALYLCASNPRVSYEQYFGPGTRLTVT.

In DNA, the CDR3 is TGTGCCAGCAGCACGGGGACCGCAACTAATGAAAAACTGTTTTTT. This encodes CASSTGTATNEKLFF. The chain combines TRBV28 with TRBJ1-4, with D possibly being TRBD1 (5 bases). Germline-derived CDR1 and CDR2 are MDHEN and SYDVKM. Trimming stripped 6 bases from V and 0 bases from J, with 11 bases between. The CDR3 extends over 15 amino acids.

The rearrangement uses TRBV5-1 and TRBJ1-2, with TRBD1 matching 9 bases. The CDR3 totals 15 residues. Per the germline V gene, CDR1 is SGHRS and CDR2 is YFSETQ. Unmatched junction bases numbered 4, after V lost 0 bases and J lost 4 bases. The CDR3 loop reads CASSLGQGELYGYTF. The CDR3 DNA is TGCGCCAGCAGCTTGGGACAGGGGGAGCTCTATGGCTACACCTTC.

The V gene is TRBV12-3 or TRBV12-4, the J gene TRBJ2-5; D unresolved. V was trimmed by 8 bases and J by 5 bases, leaving 12 bases between them. The CDR3 length is 12 residues. The CDR3 spells CASRQLGETQYF. The DNA for the CDR3 is TGTGCCAGCCGTCAATTGGGTGAGACCCAGTACTTC.

This chain joins TRBV7-2 and TRBJ1-5, with D perhaps TRBD1 (5 bases). Germline V CDR1 and CDR2: SGHTA, FQGNSA. V lost 2 bases to trimming and J lost 0 bases, with 8 bases between them. The CDR3 spans 15 residues. The CDR3 here is CASSLRGDSNQPQHF. The CDR3 bases are TGTGCCAGCAGCTTACGAGGGGATAGCAATCAGCCCCAGCATTTT.

The CDR3 region is CASSIGGLAGSFYNEQFF. The CDR3 DNA sequence: TGTGCCAGTAGTATAGGAGGACTAGCGGGGTCCTTCTACAATGAGCAGTTCTTC. This chain uses TRBV19 with TRBJ2-1, with 12 bases identical to TRBD2. With 1 base clipped from V and 3 bases from J, the junction kept 7 bases outside the gene matches. Per the germline V gene, CDR1 is LNHDA and CDR2 is SQIVND (reference sequence). This CDR3 spans 18 amino acids.

This chain uses TRBV7-8 with TRBJ1-1; D remains ambiguous. Trimming took off 2 bases at V and 1 base at J, with 17 bases between the two ends. The CDR3 consists of 17 residues. Germline V gene sequence: CDR1 SGHVS, CDR2 FQNEAQ. CDR3 DNA: TGTGCCAGCAGCTTAAGCATTAGCGACTCGTCGAACACTGAAGCTTTCTTT. It is translated as CASSLSISDSSNTEAFF.

The chain joins TRBV3-1 (or the pseudogene TRBV3-2) to TRBJ2-3, with TRBD2 matching over 12 bases. This CDR3 has 16 amino acids. The V segment lost 4 bases and the J segment 4 bases; nucleotides outside the gene matches: 6. The germline gives CDR1 LGHDT, CDR2 YNNKEL (reference sequence). The CDR3 here is CASSLRLAGVSDTQYF. The CDR3 DNA is TGTGCCAGCAGCCTGAGACTAGCGGGAGTTTCAGATACGCAGTATTTT.

The chain is built from TRBV19 and TRBJ1-5, with no clear D. CDR3 size: 14 residues. Germline CDR1 LNHDA, CDR2 SQIVND (reference sequence). V lost 10 bases to trimming and J lost 6 bases, with 19 bases between them. CDR3 in DNA: TGTGCCACCTCCCGGAGCGCGGAGGGTCAGCCCCAGCATTTT. It translates to CATSRSAEGQPQHF.

This clone has a single count. The rearrangement links TRBV7-2 to TRBJ2-7, with 12 bases aligning to TRBD2. Germline V gene lookup returns CDR1 SGHTA and CDR2 FQGNSA. After removal of 3 bases from V and 4 bases from J, the junction contained 1 base not matched to a gene. This CDR3 contains 14 residues. CDR3 residues: CASSLTSGRYEQYF. Here the CDR3 DNA reads TGTGCCAGCAGCTTGACTAGCGGGAGATACGAGCAGTACTTC.